This entry lists 9 T cell receptor beta chains sequenced from one sample in a study of cytomegalovirus exposure and HLA in healthy donors. Only in-frame clones appear in the TCRdb table, and some are missing; sequencing was by immunoSEQ multiplex PCR. This sample has roughly 330,000 clones, with about nine tenths found just once. Sequences were obtained from PBMCs. The source is a woman in her 30s in good health and CMV-seropositive.

V is TRBV27 and J is TRBJ1-4; 9 bases map to TRBD1. CDR1 is MNHEY, CDR2 SMNVEV, per germline (reference sequence). The CDR3 sequence is 16 residues long. V lost 2 bases, J lost 7 bases, and 8 bases stayed unmatched. DNA for the CDR3: TGTGCCAGCAGTTTACGGACAGGGGCCCTTACTGAAAAACTGTTTTTT. Its protein is CASSLRTGALTEKLFF.

With regard to this clone: The junction differs from germline at one of its ends, possibly a read error. DNA of the CDR3: TGTGCCAGCAGTCCGGACAGGGACCGTCTCGCCTTCTTC. Its translation is CASSPDRDRLAFF. The chain employs TRBV28 and TRBJ1-2; 8 bases agree with TRBD1. Germline-derived CDR1 and CDR2 are MDHEN and SYDVKM. The CDR3 is 13 amino acids.

The J gene is TRBJ2-7, the V gene TRBV2; the match to TRBD2 covers 8 bases. The CDR3 has 13 residues. Unmatched junction bases numbered 8, after V lost 6 bases and J lost 7 bases. Germline CDR1 reads SNHLY; CDR2 reads FYNNEI. The CDR3 DNA reads as TGTGCCAGCAGGCGGGAGGCTACTGGAGAGCAGTACTTC. Amino acids: CASRREATGEQYF.

The chain uses TRBV4-2 and TRBJ1-3, with D possibly matching TRBD1 (5 bases). CDR1 is LGHNA and CDR2 is YNFKEQ in the germline V gene. The CDR3 consists of 15 residues. V lost 0 bases, J lost 2 bases, and 8 bases lay in between. The CDR3 DNA follows: TGTGCCAGCAGCCAAGATTGGGACGCTGGAAACACCATATATTTT. Residues: CASSQDWDAGNTIYF.

The rearrangement joins TRBV28 to TRBJ2-7; 7 bases agree with TRBD2. CDR3 length: 13 residues. The junction had 3 bases not matched to a gene; V was cut back by 6 bases and J by 1 base. Germline CDR1 reads MDHEN; CDR2 reads SYDVKM. The CDR3 loop is CASSGRSSYEQYF. CDR3 bases: TGTGCCAGCAGCGGGAGGAGTTCCTACGAGCAGTACTTC.

DNA for the CDR3: TGTGCCAGCAGTTTATCTCCAGGCCGGGACACTGAAGCTTTCTTT. Its protein is CASSLSPGRDTEAFF. The V gene is TRBV28, the J gene TRBJ1-1; D remains ambiguous. Germline CDR1 is MDHEN and CDR2 is SYDVKM. The V end lost 1 base, the J end lost 3 bases, and 12 bases lay between the germline ends. This CDR3 is 15 amino acids long.

The chain combines TRBV7-6 with TRBJ1-5; no definite D call. The V gene's germline CDR1 is SGHVS and CDR2 FNYEAQ. Trimming shortened V by 5 bases and J by 2 bases, and 13 bases separated the two germline ends. This CDR3 has 15 residues. The CDR3 DNA is TGTGCCAGCAGCCCGTCTCCTTTTGGCAATCAGCCCCAGCATTTT. The encoded protein is CASSPSPFGNQPQHF.

CDR3 protein: CASRRSGTSNYGYTF. In nucleotides, the CDR3 is TGTGCCAGCAGGAGGTCAGGGACCTCTAACTATGGCTACACCTTC. The rearrangement uses TRBV11-2 and TRBJ1-2; possibly TRBD1 for D (5 bases). V lost 6 bases and J 0 bases, leaving 14 bases between the germline ends. The germline V gene encodes CDR1 SGHAT and CDR2 FQNNGV. The CDR3 length is 15 residues.

The chain links TRBV27 to TRBJ2-3; TRBD2 matches 11 bases. The V gene end was trimmed by 3 bases and the J gene end by 4 bases; junction bases not matched to a gene: 12. The germline V gene encodes CDR1 MNHEY and CDR2 SMNVEV (reference sequence). The CDR3 extends over 18 amino acids. The CDR3 here is CASSFQASGRSRADTQYF. As DNA, the CDR3 is TGTGCCAGCAGTTTCCAGGCTAGCGGGAGGAGTAGGGCAGATACGCAGTATTTT.